This TCR beta chain was captured by sequencing in a study of cytomegalovirus exposure and HLA in healthy donors. Using immunoSEQ multiplex PCR, the repertoire was profiled, and TCRdb retains in-frame clones only, with some absent. The data show some 190,000 clones, more than 75% seen once. General study results and limits: TCR clusters originating in the first cohort tended to co-occur in the roughly 120 validation repertoires, according to a later analysis.

This clone appeared a few times. Its antigen is as yet unknown. Specimen: PBMCs. The TCR was taken from a woman between 18 and 30 years old in good health and CMV-seronegative.

Here the CDR3 reads CASSREEQYF. CDR3 sequence (DNA): TGTGCCAGCAGCCGGGAGGAGCAGTACTTC. The rearrangement uses TRBV2 and TRBJ2-7; D might be TRBD2 (6 bases). The germline V and J ends were trimmed by 6 bases and 7 bases, with 7 bases remaining between them. Germline V gene data show CDR1 as SNHLY and CDR2 as FYNNEI. The CDR3 is 10 amino acids.